This T cell receptor beta chain was obtained from a study of beta chain features in type 1 diabetes. In this sample, this clone turned up a few times. Its antigen is unknown. The CDR3 consists of 14 residues. The V gene's germline CDR1 is LGHNA and CDR2 YNFKEQ. J was trimmed by 3 bases and V by 5 bases; bases with no gene match: 5. TCRB transcripts that were expressed got sequenced, as all of the isolated RNA had been reverse transcribed. The repertoire was sequenced with immunoSEQ multiplex PCR; TCRdb's copy has only in-frame clones and lacks some. This sample has about 900,000 clones, with roughly a sixth found just once. Broader study findings: Patients and controls would be equally affected if PCR favored shorter templates.

The sequenced sample was naive CD4+ T cells from blood. The clonotype was recovered from a woman in her late teens or twenties in good health. V gene TRBV4-2 combines with J gene TRBJ2-7; TRBD1 matches at 9 bases. The CDR3 here is CASSEGQGDYEQYF. CDR3 nucleotides: TGTGCCAGCAGCGAGGGACAGGGAGACTACGAGCAGTACTTC.